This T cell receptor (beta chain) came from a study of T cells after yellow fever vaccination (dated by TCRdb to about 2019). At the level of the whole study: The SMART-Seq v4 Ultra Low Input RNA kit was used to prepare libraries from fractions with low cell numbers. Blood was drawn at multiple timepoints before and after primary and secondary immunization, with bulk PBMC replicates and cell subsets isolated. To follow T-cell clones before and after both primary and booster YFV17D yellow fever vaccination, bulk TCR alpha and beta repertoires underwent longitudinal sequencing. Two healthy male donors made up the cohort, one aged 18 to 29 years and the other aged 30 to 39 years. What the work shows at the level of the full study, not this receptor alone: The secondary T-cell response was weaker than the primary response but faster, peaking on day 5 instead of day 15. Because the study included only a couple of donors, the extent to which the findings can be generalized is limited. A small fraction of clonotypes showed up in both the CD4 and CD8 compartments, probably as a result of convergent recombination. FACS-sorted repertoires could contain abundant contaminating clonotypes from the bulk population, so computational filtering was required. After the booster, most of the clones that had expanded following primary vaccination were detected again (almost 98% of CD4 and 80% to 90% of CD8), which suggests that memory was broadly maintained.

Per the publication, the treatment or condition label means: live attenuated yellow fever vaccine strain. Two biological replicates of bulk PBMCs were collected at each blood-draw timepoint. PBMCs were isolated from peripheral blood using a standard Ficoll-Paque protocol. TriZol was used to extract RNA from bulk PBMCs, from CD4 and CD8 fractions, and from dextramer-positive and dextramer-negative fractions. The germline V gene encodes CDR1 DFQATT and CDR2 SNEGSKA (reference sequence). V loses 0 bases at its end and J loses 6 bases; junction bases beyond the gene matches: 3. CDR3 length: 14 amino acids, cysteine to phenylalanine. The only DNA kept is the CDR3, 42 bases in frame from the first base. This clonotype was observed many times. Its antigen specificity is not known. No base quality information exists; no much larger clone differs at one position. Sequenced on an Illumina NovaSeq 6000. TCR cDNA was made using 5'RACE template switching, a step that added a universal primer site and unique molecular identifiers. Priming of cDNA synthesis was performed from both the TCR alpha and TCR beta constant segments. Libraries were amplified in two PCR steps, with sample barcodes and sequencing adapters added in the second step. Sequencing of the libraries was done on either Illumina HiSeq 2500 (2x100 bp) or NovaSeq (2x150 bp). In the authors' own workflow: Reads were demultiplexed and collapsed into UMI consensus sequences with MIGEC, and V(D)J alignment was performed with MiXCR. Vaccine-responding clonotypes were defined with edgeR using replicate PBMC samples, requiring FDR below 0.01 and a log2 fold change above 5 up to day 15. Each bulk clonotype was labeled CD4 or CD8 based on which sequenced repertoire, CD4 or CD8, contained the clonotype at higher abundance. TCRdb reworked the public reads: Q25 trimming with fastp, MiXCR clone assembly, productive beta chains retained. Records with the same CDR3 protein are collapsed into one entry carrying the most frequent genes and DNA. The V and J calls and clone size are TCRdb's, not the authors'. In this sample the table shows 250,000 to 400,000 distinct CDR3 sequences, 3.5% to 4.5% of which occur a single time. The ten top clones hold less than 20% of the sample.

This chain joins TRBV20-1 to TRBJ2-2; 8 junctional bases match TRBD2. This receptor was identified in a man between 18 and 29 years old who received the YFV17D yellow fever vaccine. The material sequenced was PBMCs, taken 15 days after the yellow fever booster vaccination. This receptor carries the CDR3 CSARDLAGAGELFF. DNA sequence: TGCAGTGCTAGAGATCTAGCGGGTGCCGGGGAGCTGTTTTTT.